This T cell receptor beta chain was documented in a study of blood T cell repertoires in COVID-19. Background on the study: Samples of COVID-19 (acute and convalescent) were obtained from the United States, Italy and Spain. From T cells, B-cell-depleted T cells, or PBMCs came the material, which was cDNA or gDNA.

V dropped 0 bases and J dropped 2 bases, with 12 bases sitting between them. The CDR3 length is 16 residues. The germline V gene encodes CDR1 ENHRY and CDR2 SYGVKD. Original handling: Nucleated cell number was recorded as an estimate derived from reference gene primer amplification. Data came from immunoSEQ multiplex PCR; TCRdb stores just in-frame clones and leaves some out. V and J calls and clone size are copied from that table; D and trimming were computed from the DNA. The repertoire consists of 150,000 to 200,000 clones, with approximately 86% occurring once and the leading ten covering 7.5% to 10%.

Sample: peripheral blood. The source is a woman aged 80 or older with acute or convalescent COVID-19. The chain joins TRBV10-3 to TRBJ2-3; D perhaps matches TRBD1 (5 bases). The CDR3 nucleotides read TGTGCCATCAGTGAGTCGTTGACAGCCCCCACAGATACGCAGTATTTT. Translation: CAISESLTAPTDTQYF.